Sequencing of this T cell receptor (beta chain) was carried out in a study of shared clonotypes between healthy human individuals. The V segment lost 5 bases and the J segment 2 bases; nucleotides outside the gene matches: 7. The CDR3 is made up of 15 amino acids. Germline lookup yields CDR1 SEHNR and CDR2 FQNEAQ (reference sequence). Here immunoSEQ multiplex PCR was the method, and the copy in TCRdb shows in-frame clones only, minus some. Altogether over 800,000 clones are present, about 92% being singletons, with the ten largest covering nearly 25%. Selected positively for CCR7 and CD45RO-negative, naive CD8 cells excluded terminally differentiated effector memory CD45RA+ cells.

The chain has TRBV7-9 and TRBJ2-7; 9 bases are a match to TRBD2. The material sequenced was naive CD8+ T cells sorted from blood. This receptor was taken from a man aged 25 to 45 in good health. As DNA, the CDR3 is TGTGCCAGCAGCGGCGGGGGGGTCTACGCCTACGAGCAGTACTTC. Protein sequence: CASSGGGVYAYEQYF.